Listed below are T cell receptor beta chains from one sample, sequenced in a study of cytomegalovirus exposure and HLA in healthy donors. Profiling relied on immunoSEQ multiplex PCR, and the TCRdb table lists in-frame clones only, not all of them. The sample lists about 150,000 clones, around four fifths occurring once. Sequenced input: PBMCs. All receptors come from a male donor in good health and CMV-seronegative. Both conserved end residues are part of each CDR3. The D gene is left open where the match is weak. Rows may omit the clone size; those that give it use once, few, many or a size class.

clone_size: -; d_call: TRBD2; v_call: TRBV5-1; j_call: TRBJ2-3; cdr3_aa: CASSGLAGVFPSTDTQYF; cdr3_nt: TGCGCCAGCTCTGGGCTAGCGGGGGTCTTCCCTAGCACAGATACGCAGTATTTT
clone_size: -; d_call: -; v_call: TRBV2; j_call: TRBJ2-7; cdr3_aa: CASSWTGTYEQYF; cdr3_nt: TGTGCCAGCAGTTGGACGGGAACCTACGAGCAGTACTTC
clone_size: -; d_call: TRBD1; v_call: TRBV7-9; j_call: TRBJ1-6; cdr3_aa: CASSLQGGNSPLHF; cdr3_nt: TGTGCCAGCAGCTTACAGGGGGGCAATTCACCCCTCCACTTT
clone_size: once; d_call: -; v_call: TRBV19; j_call: TRBJ2-7; cdr3_aa: CASSGLSSYEQYF; cdr3_nt: TGTGCCAGTAGTGGTTTGAGCTCCTACGAGCAGTACTTC
clone_size: few; d_call: -; v_call: TRBV6-1; j_call: TRBJ2-7; cdr3_aa: CASSDRDTASYEQYF; cdr3_nt: TGTGCCAGCAGTGACCGGGACACCGCCTCCTACGAGCAGTACTTC
clone_size: -; d_call: -; v_call: TRBV5-6; j_call: TRBJ1-2; cdr3_aa: CASSFPRDGYTF; cdr3_nt: TGTGCCAGCAGCTTCCCACGGGATGGCTACACCTTC
clone_size: -; d_call: TRBD2; v_call: TRBV10-3; j_call: TRBJ2-5; cdr3_aa: CAISRTSGQETQYF; cdr3_nt: TGTGCCATCAGTCGGACTAGCGGCCAAGAGACCCAGTACTTC
clone_size: -; d_call: TRBD2; v_call: TRBV9; j_call: TRBJ2-2; cdr3_aa: CASSGYSGSPTGELFF; cdr3_nt: TGTGCCAGCAGCGGATATAGCGGGAGTCCCACCGGGGAGCTGTTTTTT
clone_size: -; d_call: TRBD2; v_call: TRBV7-8; j_call: TRBJ2-7; cdr3_aa: CASSSGTSESYEQYF; cdr3_nt: TGTGCCAGCAGCTCCGGGACTAGCGAGAGCTACGAGCAGTACTTC
clone_size: -; d_call: -; v_call: TRBV6-1; j_call: TRBJ2-7; cdr3_aa: CASSEVRRIQEQYF; cdr3_nt: TGTGCCAGCAGTGAAGTCCGCAGGATACAGGAGCAGTACTTC
clone_size: -; d_call: -; v_call: TRBV30; j_call: TRBJ1-5; cdr3_aa: CAWSPGRDQPQHF; cdr3_nt: TGTGCCTGGAGTCCGGGGAGGGATCAGCCCCAGCATTTT
clone_size: -; d_call: TRBD2; v_call: TRBV5-1; j_call: TRBJ2-1; cdr3_aa: CASSSSGAYNEQFF; cdr3_nt: TGCGCCAGCAGCTCAAGCGGGGCTTACAATGAGCAGTTCTTC
clone_size: -; d_call: -; v_call: TRBV19; j_call: TRBJ1-2; cdr3_aa: CASSILTTAYYGYTF; cdr3_nt: TGTGCCAGTAGTATTTTGACGACAGCTTACTATGGCTACACCTTC
clone_size: once; d_call: -; v_call: TRBV4-1; j_call: TRBJ1-2; cdr3_aa: CASSLQQGSYGYTF; cdr3_nt: TGCGCCAGCAGCCTACAACAGGGATCCTATGGCTACACCTTC
clone_size: -; d_call: TRBD2; v_call: TRBV2; j_call: TRBJ2-1; cdr3_aa: CARAGLSLNEQFF; cdr3_nt: TGTGCCAGAGCGGGACTTAGCCTTAATGAGCAGTTCTTC
clone_size: -; d_call: -; v_call: TRBV18; j_call: TRBJ1-1; cdr3_aa: CASSPQGSNTEAFF; cdr3_nt: TGTGCCAGCTCACCCCAGGGGTCCAACACTGAAGCTTTCTTT
clone_size: -; d_call: TRBD2; v_call: TRBV2; j_call: TRBJ2-7; cdr3_aa: CASSEAVELAGSEQYF; cdr3_nt: TGTGCCAGCAGTGAAGCGGTGGAACTAGCGGGATCCGAGCAGTACTTC
clone_size: -; d_call: -; v_call: TRBV9; j_call: TRBJ1-2; cdr3_aa: CASSVVGGANYGYTF; cdr3_nt: TGTGCCAGCAGCGTAGTCGGCGGCGCTAACTATGGCTACACCTTC